This TCR beta chain was profiled in a study of blood T cell repertoires in COVID-19. Here immunoSEQ multiplex PCR was the method, and the copy in TCRdb shows in-frame clones only, minus some. The table shows 310,000 or so clones, with around 90% occurring only once. The CDR3 has 13 amino acids. The ends were cut back, 6 bases at V and 7 bases at J, with 10 bases in the middle. Germline V lookup: CDR1 MRHNA, CDR2 SNTAGT. This TCR came from a man aged 50 to 60 with active or convalescent COVID-19. The chain is built from TRBV6-4 and TRBJ1-6; D is ambiguous. Sequenced sample: peripheral blood. This CDR3 reads CASRAHINSPLHF. CDR3 DNA sequence: TGTGCCAGCAGGGCCCACATCAATTCACCCCTCCACTTT.